A single T cell receptor beta chain is shown here with its context. Its cognate antigen is unknown. The PCR used 60 Vbeta and 13 Jbeta primers. Clones were read by immunoSEQ multiplex PCR, and TCRdb kept only the in-frame ones, dropping some. The repertoire holds fewer than 200,000 clones, with over 70% as singletons. The entry originates in a study of cytomegalovirus exposure and HLA in healthy donors. Broader study findings: Later work found most CMV-associated TCR beta chains apparently HLA-restricted. The study listed roughly 160 cytomegalovirus-associated TCR beta chains.

Germline V gene data show CDR1 as SGHAT and CDR2 as FQNNGV. The CDR3 is 15 residues long. Trimming took off 4 bases at V and 4 bases at J, with 16 bases between the two ends. Material: PBMCs. The chain carries TRBV11-2 and TRBJ1-2; a weak D match, TRBD1 (5 bases). This TCR derives from a woman aged 45-65 years in good health and CMV-seronegative. Written as DNA, the CDR3 is TGTGCCAGCAGCTCAAGGGGTTTAGGTGGCTATGGCTACACCTTC. Its translation is CASSSRGLGGYGYTF.